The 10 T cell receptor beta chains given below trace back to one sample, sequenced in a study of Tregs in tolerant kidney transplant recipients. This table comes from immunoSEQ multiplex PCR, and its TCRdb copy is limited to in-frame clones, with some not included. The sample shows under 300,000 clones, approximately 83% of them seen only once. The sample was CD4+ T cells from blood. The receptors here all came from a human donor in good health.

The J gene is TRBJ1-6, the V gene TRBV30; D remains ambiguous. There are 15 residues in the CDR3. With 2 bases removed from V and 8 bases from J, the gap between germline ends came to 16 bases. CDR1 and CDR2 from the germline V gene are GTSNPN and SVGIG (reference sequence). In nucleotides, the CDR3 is TGTGCCTGGAGTTTCTACGACAAGAAGCATTCACCCCTCCACTTT. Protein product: CAWSFYDKKHSPLHF.

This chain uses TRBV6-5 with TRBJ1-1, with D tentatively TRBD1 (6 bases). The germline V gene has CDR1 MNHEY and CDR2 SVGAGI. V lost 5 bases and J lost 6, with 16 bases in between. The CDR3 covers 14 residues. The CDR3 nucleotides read TGTGCCAGCAGTGCCGAGGGACAAAGCGCTGAAGCTTTCTTT. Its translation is CASSAEGQSAEAFF.

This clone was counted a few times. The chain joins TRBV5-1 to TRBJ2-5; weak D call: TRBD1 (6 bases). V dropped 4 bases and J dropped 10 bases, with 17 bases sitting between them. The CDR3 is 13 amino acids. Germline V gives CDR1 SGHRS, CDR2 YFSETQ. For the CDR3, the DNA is TGCGCCAGCAGCGGGGGCTTAGAAGCAAACCAGTACTTC. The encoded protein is CASSGGLEANQYF.

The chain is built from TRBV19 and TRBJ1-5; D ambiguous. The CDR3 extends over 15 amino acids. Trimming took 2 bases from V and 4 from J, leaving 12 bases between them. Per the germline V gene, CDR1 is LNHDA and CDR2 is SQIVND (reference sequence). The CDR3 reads CASSILQANNQPQHF. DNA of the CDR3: TGTGCCAGTAGTATATTGCAGGCCAATAATCAGCCCCAGCATTTT.

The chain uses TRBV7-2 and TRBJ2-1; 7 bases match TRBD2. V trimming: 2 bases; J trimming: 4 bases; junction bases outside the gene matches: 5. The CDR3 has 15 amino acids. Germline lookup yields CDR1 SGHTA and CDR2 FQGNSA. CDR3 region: CASSLMGGSYNEQFF. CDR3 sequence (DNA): TGTGCCAGCAGCTTAATGGGGGGGAGTTACAATGAGCAGTTCTTC.

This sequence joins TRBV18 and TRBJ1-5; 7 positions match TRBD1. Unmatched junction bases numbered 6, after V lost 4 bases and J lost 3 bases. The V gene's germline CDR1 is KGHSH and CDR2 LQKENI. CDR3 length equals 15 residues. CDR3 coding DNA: TGTGCCAGCTCACTTAGACAGGGACCCAATCAGCCCCAGCATTTT. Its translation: CASSLRQGPNQPQHF.

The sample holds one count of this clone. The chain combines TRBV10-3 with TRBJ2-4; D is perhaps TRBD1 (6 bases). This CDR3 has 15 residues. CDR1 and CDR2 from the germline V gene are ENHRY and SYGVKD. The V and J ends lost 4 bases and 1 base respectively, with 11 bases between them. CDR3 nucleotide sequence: TGTGCCATCAGTGGTGCAGGGGTTGCCAAAAACATTCAGTACTTC. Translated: CAISGAGVAKNIQYF.

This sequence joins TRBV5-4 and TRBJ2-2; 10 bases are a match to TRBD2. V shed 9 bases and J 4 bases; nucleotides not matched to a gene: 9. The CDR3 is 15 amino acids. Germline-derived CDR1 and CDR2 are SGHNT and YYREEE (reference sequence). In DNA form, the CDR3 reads TGTGCCACCTCAGGTACTAGCGGGACCACCGGGGAGCTGTTTTTT. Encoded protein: CATSGTSGTTGELFF.

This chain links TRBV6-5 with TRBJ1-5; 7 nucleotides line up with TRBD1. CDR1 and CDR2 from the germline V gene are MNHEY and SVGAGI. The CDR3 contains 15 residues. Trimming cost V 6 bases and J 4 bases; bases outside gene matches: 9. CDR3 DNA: TGTGCCAGCAGGAGACAGGGCTCTGGTAATCAGCCCCAGCATTTT. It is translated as CASRRQGSGNQPQHF.

CDR3: CASNTAVGVPGQNTEAFF. The CDR3 bases are TGTGCCAGCAACACGGCTGTAGGGGTGCCGGGACAGAACACTGAAGCTTTCTTT. The chain combines TRBV13 with TRBJ1-1; possible D gene TRBD1, 6 bases. V was trimmed by 7 bases and J by 1 base, leaving 25 bases between them. The CDR3 is 18 residues long. Per the germline V gene, CDR1 is PRHDT and CDR2 is FYEKMQ (reference sequence).